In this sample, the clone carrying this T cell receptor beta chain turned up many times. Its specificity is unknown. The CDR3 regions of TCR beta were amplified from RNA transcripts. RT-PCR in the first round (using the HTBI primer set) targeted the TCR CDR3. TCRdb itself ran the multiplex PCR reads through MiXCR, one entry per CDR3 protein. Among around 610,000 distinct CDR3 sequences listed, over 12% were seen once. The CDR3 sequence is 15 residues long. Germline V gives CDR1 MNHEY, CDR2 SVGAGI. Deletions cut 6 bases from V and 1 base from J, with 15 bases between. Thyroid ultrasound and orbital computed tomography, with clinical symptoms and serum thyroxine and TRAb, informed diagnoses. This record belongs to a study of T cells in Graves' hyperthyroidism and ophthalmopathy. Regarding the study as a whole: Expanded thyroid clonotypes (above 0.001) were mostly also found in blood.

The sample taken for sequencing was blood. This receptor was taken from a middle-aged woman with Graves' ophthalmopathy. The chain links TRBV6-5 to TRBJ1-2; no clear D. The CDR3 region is CASSYAWGVNYGYTF. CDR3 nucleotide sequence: TGTGCCAGCAGCTACGCTTGGGGAGTTAACTATGGCTACACCTTC.